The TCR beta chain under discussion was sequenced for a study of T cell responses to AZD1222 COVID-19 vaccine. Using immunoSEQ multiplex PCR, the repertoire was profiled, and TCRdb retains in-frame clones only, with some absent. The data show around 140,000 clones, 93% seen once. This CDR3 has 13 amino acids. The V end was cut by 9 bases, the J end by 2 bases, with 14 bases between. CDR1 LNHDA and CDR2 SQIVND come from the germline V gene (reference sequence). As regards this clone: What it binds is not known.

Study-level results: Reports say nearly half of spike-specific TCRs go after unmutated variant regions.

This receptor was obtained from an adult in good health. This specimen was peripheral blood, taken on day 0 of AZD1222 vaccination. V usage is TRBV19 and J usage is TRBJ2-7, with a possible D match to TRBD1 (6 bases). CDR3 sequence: CASGKGVTYEQYF. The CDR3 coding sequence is TGTGCCAGCGGAAAGGGGGTGACCTACGAGCAGTACTTC.